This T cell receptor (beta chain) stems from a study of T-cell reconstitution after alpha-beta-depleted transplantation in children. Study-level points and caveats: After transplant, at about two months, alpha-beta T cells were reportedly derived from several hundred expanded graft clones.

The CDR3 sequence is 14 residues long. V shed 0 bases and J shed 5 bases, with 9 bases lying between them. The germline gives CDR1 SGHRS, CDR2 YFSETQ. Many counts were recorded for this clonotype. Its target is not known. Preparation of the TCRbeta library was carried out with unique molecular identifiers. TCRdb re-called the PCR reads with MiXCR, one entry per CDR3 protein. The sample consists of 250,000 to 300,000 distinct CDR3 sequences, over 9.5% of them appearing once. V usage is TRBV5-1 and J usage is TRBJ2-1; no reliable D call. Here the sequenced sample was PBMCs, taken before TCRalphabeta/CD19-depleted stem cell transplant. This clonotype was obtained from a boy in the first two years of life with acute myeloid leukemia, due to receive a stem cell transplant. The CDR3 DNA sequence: TGCGCCAGCAGCTTGGTTACCGACGACAATGAGCAGTTCTTC. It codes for CASSLVTDDNEQFF.